Listed below are T cell receptor beta chains from one sample, sequenced in a study of T cells in Graves' hyperthyroidism and ophthalmopathy. From the multiplex PCR reads, TCRdb called clonotypes with MiXCR, one entry per CDR3 protein. The sample contains about 260,000 distinct CDR3 sequences, 15% to 20% of which appear only once. Sequencing was performed on blood. The receptors shown here come from a woman aged 18-29 years with Graves' ophthalmopathy. Both conserved end residues are part of each CDR3. A D gene is named only where the DNA matches it firmly. Not all rows give a size; the values are once, few, many and, for expanded clones, a class.

d_call,clone_size,cdr3_length,j_call,v_call,cdr3_aa,cdr3_nt
-,-,12,TRBJ2-1,TRBV11-2,CASSLTRNEQFF,TGTGCCAGCAGCCTCACAAGGAATGAGCAGTTCTTC
TRBD2,many,18,TRBJ2-7,TRBV6-1,CASSLGLAGPSLAYEQYF,TGTGCCAGCAGCCTTGGACTAGCGGGACCTTCATTGGCCTACGAGCAGTACTTC
-,many,14,TRBJ1-1,TRBV7-2,CASSESGRPGEAFF,TGTGCCAGCAGCGAATCGGGGAGGCCGGGTGAAGCTTTCTTT
-,many,14,TRBJ2-3,TRBV20-1,CSVSRGTATDTQYF,TGCAGTGTTTCACGGGGGACTGCCACAGATACGCAGTATTTT
-,many,13,TRBJ1-4,TRBV3-1,CASSQDMRGQLFF,TGTGCCAGCAGCCAAGATATGAGAGGGCAACTGTTTTTT
TRBD2,many,14,TRBJ2-5,TRBV29-1,CSTDSAGGRETQYF,TGCAGTACCGATTCAGCGGGGGGCCGAGAGACCCAGTACTTC
-,many,13,TRBJ2-5,TRBV6-2/TRBV6-3,CASRGLAGETQYF,TGTGCCAGCAGAGGTCTAGCAGGGGAGACCCAGTACTTC
-,-,14,TRBJ1-1,TRBV19,CASSTNTWNTETFF,TGTGCCAGTAGTACGAACACCTGGAACACTGAAACTTTCTTT
-,-,14,TRBJ1-1,TRBV3-1,CASRDRDKNTEAFF,TGTGCCAGCAGGGACCGGGACAAGAACACTGAAGCTTTCTTT
-,many,14,TRBJ2-5,TRBV5-6,CASSLAGTKETQYF,TGTGCCAGCAGCTTGGCCGGGACGAAAGAGACCCAGTACTTC
-,-,14,TRBJ2-1,TRBV5-1,CASSAWTTGGEQFF,TGCGCCAGCAGCGCATGGACTACCGGCGGGGAGCAGTTCTTC
-,-,14,TRBJ1-3,TRBV4-1,CASSQPRQAPTIYF,TGCGCCAGCAGCCAACCTCGACAGGCCCCCACCATATATTTT
TRBD1,many,17,TRBJ1-1,TRBV7-9,CASSSSGQGARDTEAFF,TGTGCCAGCAGCTCGTCGGGACAGGGGGCGCGGGACACTGAAGCTTTCTTT
-,-,14,TRBJ2-2,TRBV10-3,CAISESAGTGELFF,TGTGCCATCAGTGAGTCGGCCGGTACCGGGGAGCTGTTTTTT
-,many,16,TRBJ2-1,TRBV6-2/TRBV6-3,CASTSLRGSTYNEQFF,TGTGCCAGCACCTCCCTACGGGGGAGCACCTACAATGAGCAGTTCTTC
TRBD1,many,14,TRBJ1-6,TRBV6-1,CASRKQGVNSPLHF,TGTGCCAGCAGAAAGCAGGGGGTAAATTCACCCCTCCACTTT
TRBD1,many,16,TRBJ1-2,TRBV18,CASSPPGAGGQYGYTF,TGTGCCAGCTCACCGCCTGGGGCAGGGGGTCAATATGGCTACACCTTC
TRBD2,many,16,TRBJ2-3,TRBV5-1,CASSLERGTNTDTQYF,TGCGCCAGCAGCTTGGAGCGGGGCACTAACACAGATACGCAGTATTTT
TRBD1,many,20,TRBJ1-5,TRBV28,CASSILLGTGDGVWNQPQHF,TGTGCCAGCAGTATCCTCTTGGGGACAGGGGATGGCGTTTGGAATCAGCCCCAGCATTTT
-,many,15,TRBJ2-3,TRBV2,CASSEALQGRDTQYF,TGTGCCAGCAGTGAAGCGCTCCAGGGAAGAGATACGCAGTATTTT
-,many,12,TRBJ1-2,TRBV28,CASSFRVGGYTF,TGTGCCAGCAGTTTTAGAGTGGGGGGCTACACCTTC
-,many,17,TRBJ1-2,TRBV28,CASSPRGWGASGYGYTF,TGTGCCAGCAGTCCCCGAGGCTGGGGGGCGTCAGGCTATGGCTACACCTTC
TRBD2,many,14,TRBJ2-7,TRBV5-1,CASSFERDSYEQYF,TGCGCCAGCAGCTTCGAGCGGGACTCCTACGAGCAGTACTTC
TRBD1,-,17,TRBJ1-2,TRBV6-1,CASSDPGQGRRDYGYTF,TGTGCCAGCAGTGACCCCGGACAGGGTAGGAGGGACTATGGCTACACCTTC
-,many,14,TRBJ2-5,TRBV7-2,CASSSPPGGETQYF,TGTGCCAGCAGCTCGCCTCCCGGCGGGGAGACCCAGTACTTC
TRBD1,many,14,TRBJ1-5,TRBV4-1,CASSQVPDREPQHF,TGCGCCAGCAGCCAAGTTCCTGACAGGGAGCCCCAGCATTTT
TRBD2,few,15,TRBJ2-4,TRBV7-2,CASSLYSGGEGIQYF,TGTGCCAGCAGCTTATATTCGGGGGGGGAGGGGATTCAGTACTTC
-,many,12,TRBJ1-2,TRBV6-5,CASSYRTGGYTF,TGTGCCAGCAGTTACCGAACGGGTGGCTACACCTTC